Each of the 4 T cell receptor beta chains below was sequenced from the same sample in a study of shared clonotypes between healthy human individuals. Profiling relied on immunoSEQ multiplex PCR, and the TCRdb table lists in-frame clones only, not all of them. This table holds about 1.1 million clones, 70% to 80% found once. What was sequenced was memory CD4+ T cells from PBMCs. Described subset: CD45RA-negative fraction. These receptors came from a man aged 18 to 30 in good health. Some clones in this sample may be carry-over from other donors' samples.

The chain carries TRBV6-1 and TRBJ2-3, with TRBD2 as a possible D gene (6 bases). The CDR3 sequence is 13 residues long. V dropped 8 bases and J dropped 2 bases, with 11 bases sitting between them. Germline V gene data show CDR1 as MNHNS and CDR2 as SASEGT. CDR3 loop: CASGTRDTDTQYF. In DNA, the CDR3 is TGTGCCAGCGGGACTCGTGACACAGATACGCAGTATTTT.

The gene calls are TRBV19 and TRBJ1-1; D gene ambiguous. The CDR3 is made up of 13 amino acids. Germline-derived CDR1 and CDR2 are LNHDA and SQIVND (reference sequence). V shed 5 bases and J shed 2 bases, with 9 bases lying between them. The CDR3 spells CASSRTRNTEAFF. CDR3 in DNA: TGTGCCAGTAGTCGCACCAGAAACACTGAAGCTTTCTTT.

This clone was recorded once. This chain joins TRBV10-2 and TRBJ2-7; 16 positions agree with TRBD2. Germline V gene sequence: CDR1 WSHSY, CDR2 SAAADI. This CDR3 has 21 amino acids. Trimming took 6 bases from V and 5 from J; bases not matched to a gene: 22. Here the CDR3 reads CASRPTPGTSGRASYRHEQYF. The DNA for the CDR3 is TGCGCCAGCAGACCCACCCCCGGGACTAGCGGGAGGGCCAGCTATCGTCACGAGCAGTACTTC.

The chain combines TRBV28 with TRBJ2-1, with unresolved D. The V end lost 7 bases, the J end lost 0 bases, and 13 bases lay between the germline ends. This CDR3 has 15 residues. CDR1 and CDR2 (germline): MDHEN, SYDVKM. The CDR3 bases are TGTGCCAGCACCATTTTCTCAAGCTCCTACAATGAGCAGTTCTTC. Translated: CASTIFSSSYNEQFF.